A single sample gave rise to the 4 T cell receptor beta chains below, sequenced in a study of patients and donors after allogeneic stem cell transplantation (dated by TCRdb to between 2020 and 2021). The library relied on RT-PCR. The run used a NextSeq 550. TCRdb trimmed the raw reads at Q25, called clones with MiXCR and kept productive beta chains. Entries that share a CDR3 protein sequence are merged under the most common genes and DNA. A total of about 960,000 distinct CDR3 sequences appear in this sample, approximately 19% of them only once. Of the sample, 6% is held by the ten largest clones. What was sequenced was blood, either unsorted or a sorted T cell fraction (not recorded which). Every receptor here comes from a human donor who was either an allogeneic HSCT recipient or a stem cell or donor lymphocyte infusion donor (not recorded which). It is not recorded whose cells these are; they may come from a transplant donor.

The rearrangement links TRBV14 to TRBJ2-4; TRBD2 matches at 8 bases. The germline CDR1 and CDR2 sequences are SGHDN and FVKESK. The CDR3 consists of 13 residues. J gave up 8 bases and V 6 bases, and 6 bases lay outside the gene matches. In DNA form, the CDR3 reads TGTGCCAGCAGACTCACGGGGGGGTACATTCAGTACTTC. As protein: CASRLTGGYIQYF.

The rearrangement joins TRBV20-1 to TRBJ2-3; 7 bases agree with TRBD2. Germline CDR1 and CDR2: DFQATT and SNEGSKA (reference sequence). Losses at the gene ends were 2 bases for V and 4 bases for J; bases not matched to a gene: 9. The CDR3 runs to 15 residues. The CDR3 protein is CSARPTSLPSDTQYF. The CDR3 bases are TGCAGTGCTAGACCGACTAGCCTACCCTCAGATACGCAGTATTTT.

This clonotype was picked up many times. The rearrangement links TRBV5-5 to TRBJ2-7, with 7 bases fitting TRBD2. The germline V gene has CDR1 SGHKS and CDR2 YYEKEE (reference sequence). Trimming took 4 bases from V and 0 from J; bases not matched to a gene: 10. The CDR3 runs to 16 residues. CDR3 loop: CASSRLYGGSSYEQYF. CDR3 coding DNA: TGTGCCAGCAGCCGGCTATATGGCGGGAGCTCCTACGAGCAGTACTTC.

V and J are TRBV7-6 and TRBJ1-6, with D hard to call. V lost 1 base and J lost 7, with 11 bases in between. There are 15 residues in the CDR3. The germline gives CDR1 SGHVS, CDR2 FNYEAQ. The chain's CDR3 is CASSLDRRMNSPLHF. CDR3 sequence (DNA): TGTGCCAGCAGCTTAGATCGCAGGATGAATTCACCCCTCCACTTT.